The 12 T cell receptor beta chains presented below share a single source sample, sequenced in a study of T cell responses to AZD1222 COVID-19 vaccine. The table came from immunoSEQ multiplex PCR; TCRdb's copy has only in-frame clones and leaves some out. The data show about 140,000 clones, 80% to 95% seen once. The source was peripheral blood, collected 28 days after the second AZD1222 dose. Receptor source: an adult who received the AZD1222 COVID-19 vaccine.

This chain uses TRBV6-5 with TRBJ2-7, with D possibly TRBD1 on 6 matching bases. CDR1 MNHEY and CDR2 SVGAGI come from the germline V gene. The V and J ends lost 7 bases and 3 bases respectively, with 16 bases between them. The CDR3 runs 14 residues. The CDR3 DNA reads as TGTGCCAGCAAGCACAGGGAATCGGGCTACGAGCAGTACTTC. It yields the protein CASKHRESGYEQYF.

The rearrangement joins TRBV18 to TRBJ2-5; the match to TRBD1 covers 8 bases. This CDR3 has 14 amino acids. Germline trimming cut 4 bases from V and 1 base from J; bases unmatched to any gene: 2. Germline V gene sequence: CDR1 KGHSH, CDR2 LQKENI. This CDR3 is CASSLDRGQETQYF. The CDR3 nucleotides are TGTGCCAGCTCACTTGACAGGGGCCAAGAGACCCAGTACTTC. The full variable domain, completed using reference TRBV18 and TRBJ2-5, is NAGVMQNPRHLVRRRGQEARLRCSPMKGHSHVYWYRQLPEEGLKFMVYLQKENIIDESGMPKERFSAEFPKEGPSILRIQQVVRGDSAAYFCASSLDRGQETQYFGPGTRLLVL.

This chain connects TRBV5-1 to TRBJ1-6, with 9 nucleotides matching TRBD1. The junction had 2 bases not matched to a gene; V was cut back by 2 bases and J by 5 bases. The germline V gene has CDR1 SGHRS and CDR2 YFSETQ. The CDR3 loop spans 15 amino acids. CDR3 region: CASSLQGANNSPLHF. The CDR3, as DNA: TGCGCCAGCAGCTTACAGGGGGCGAATAATTCACCCCTCCACTTT.

The chain recombines TRBV28 with TRBJ2-7, with 9 bases fitting TRBD1. V lost 1 base and J lost 2; bases outside the gene matches: 6. Germline V gene data show CDR1 as MDHEN and CDR2 as SYDVKM. The CDR3 runs 16 residues. This CDR3 is CASSLYTQGAPYEQYF. CDR3 DNA: TGTGCCAGCAGTTTATATACACAGGGGGCCCCCTACGAGCAGTACTTC. Together with reference TRBV28 and TRBJ2-7, the CDR3 gives the full variable domain: DVKVTQSSRYLVKRTGEKVFLECVQDMDHENMFWYRQDPGLGLRLIYFSYDVKMKEKGDIPEGYSVSREKKERFSLILESASTNQTSMYLCASSLYTQGAPYEQYFGPGTRLTVT.

The genes are TRBV6-1 and TRBJ1-1, with 7 bases fitting TRBD1. V lost 3 bases and J lost 8; bases outside the gene matches: 6. The V gene's germline CDR1 is MNHNS and CDR2 SASEGT. The CDR3 covers 13 residues. The CDR3 DNA follows: TGTGCCAGCAGTGATAGGGGGCCGGCAGAAGCTTTCTTT. Translation gives CASSDRGPAEAFF.

V gene TRBV13 combines with J gene TRBJ1-1; D is undetermined. Trimming removed 5 bases at V and 1 base at J, with 14 bases between. The CDR3 has 15 residues. The germline CDR1 and CDR2 sequences are PRHDT and FYEKMQ (reference sequence). The CDR3 bases are TGTGCCAGCAGCCCCCCAGGCGTTTCGAACACTGAAGCTTTCTTT. It codes for CASSPPGVSNTEAFF.

The chain is built from TRBV6-5 and TRBJ2-5, with D perhaps assigned TRBD1 or TRBD2 (5 bases each). This CDR3 comprises 15 residues. Germline CDR1 is MNHEY and CDR2 is SVGAGI. Trimming left V 5 bases short and J 4 bases short, with 17 bases between. This CDR3 reads CASSLVRDPRETQYF. The CDR3 DNA reads as TGTGCCAGCAGTCTCGTCCGGGACCCACGAGAGACCCAGTACTTC.

The chain combines TRBV27 with TRBJ1-5, with 7 bases fitting TRBD1. The CDR3 covers 15 residues. With V trimmed by 6 bases and J by 2 bases, 7 bases remained unmatched. Germline CDR1 MNHEY, CDR2 SMNVEV (reference sequence). The CDR3 region is CASREGALGNQPQHF. CDR3 in DNA: TGTGCCAGCAGAGAGGGGGCCTTGGGCAATCAGCCCCAGCATTTT.

V gene TRBV13 combines with J gene TRBJ2-7; no reliable D call. Trimming stripped 0 bases from V and 7 bases from J, with 16 bases between. This CDR3 comprises 15 residues. Germline CDR1 PRHDT, CDR2 FYEKMQ (reference sequence). The CDR3 region has the DNA TGTGCCAGCAGCTTAGGCCGCATTGGGTCAGAGGAGCAGTACTTC. Amino acids: CASSLGRIGSEEQYF.

The chain links TRBV28 to TRBJ2-7; D gene ambiguous. The V and J ends lost 8 bases and 4 bases respectively, with 18 bases between them. The CDR3 length is 14 residues. Per germline, CDR1 MDHEN and CDR2 SYDVKM. CDR3 residues: CASLTTINGYEQYF. The CDR3 nucleotides read TGTGCCAGCCTGACAACAATCAACGGTTACGAGCAGTACTTC.

This clone was picked up one time. This chain connects TRBV4-3 to TRBJ2-3; 10 bases fit TRBD2. J lost 3 bases, V lost 5 bases, and 11 bases had no gene match. The germline V gene has CDR1 LGHNA and CDR2 YSLEER. This CDR3 contains 17 residues. CDR3 DNA: TGCGCCAGCAGCTCTAGGGGAGCGGGGGGGCCGACAGATACGCAGTATTTT. Translated, it gives CASSSRGAGGPTDTQYF.

CDR3 sequence: CASNSGTSGGAETQYF. The CDR3, as DNA: TGTGCCAGCAACTCAGGGACTAGCGGGGGTGCGGAGACCCAGTACTTC. V usage is TRBV7-2 and J usage is TRBJ2-5, with 14 bases matching TRBD2. V dropped 7 bases and J dropped 5; count of bases not matched to a gene: 9. The CDR3 runs to 16 residues. Per the germline V gene, CDR1 is SGHTA and CDR2 is FQGNSA.